Given below is one T cell receptor beta chain in context. This record comes from a study of OX40 agonist ivuxolimab in advanced cancers. CDR3 length: 15 residues. Germline loops: CDR1 LNHDA, CDR2 SQIVND (reference sequence). Trimming stripped 5 bases from V and 0 bases from J, with 12 bases between. Method: immunoSEQ multiplex PCR; TCRdb's copy keeps in-frame clones and lacks some. Found here are about 61,000 clones, roughly 86% of them singletons; the top ten hold approximately 1.1%. The receptor was isolated from an adult with an advanced solid tumor such as melanoma, head and neck, liver or kidney cancer. The specimen comprised CD4+ or CD8+ T cells sorted from blood, sampled in a trial of the OX40 agonist ivuxolimab. The chain joins TRBV19 to TRBJ2-3, with D possibly being TRBD1 or TRBD2 (5 bases each). CDR3 region: CASSFGTASTDTQYF. The CDR3 DNA sequence: TGTGCCAGTAGTTTTGGGACGGCTAGCACAGATACGCAGTATTTT.